This section outlines one T cell receptor (beta chain) sequence together with its context. The germline CDR1 and CDR2 sequences are MGHRA and YSYEKL. The V and J ends lost 4 bases and 2 bases, in that order; junction bases with no gene match: 8. The CDR3 has 17 residues. These data belong to a study of shared clonotypes between healthy human individuals. TCRdb's copy holds only in-frame clones and misses some; the assay was immunoSEQ multiplex PCR. The table lists around 1 million clones, around 80% of them singletons. Nashville, Tennessee was home to all donors, who were Caucasian adults. The TCR originated in a young man in good health. The sequenced sample consisted of memory CD4+ T cells sorted from blood. Described subset: CD45RA-negative fraction. V usage is TRBV4-1 and J usage is TRBJ2-3, with 11 positions matching TRBD2. CDR3 region: CASSLTGTSGYTDTQYF. CDR3 coding DNA: TGCGCCAGCAGCCTAACCGGGACTAGCGGCTACACAGATACGCAGTATTTT.